Listed below are T cell receptor beta chains from one sample, sequenced in a study of blood T cell repertoires in COVID-19. The table came from immunoSEQ multiplex PCR; TCRdb's copy has only in-frame clones and leaves some out. The data hold fewer than 300,000 clones, with more than 70% observed a single time. What was sequenced was peripheral blood. All receptors come from a man aged 80 or over with acute or convalescent COVID-19. CDR3s include the opening cysteine and the closing phenylalanine or tryptophan. A D gene is named only where the DNA matches it firmly.

j_call,v_call,d_call,cdr3_aa
TRBJ2-7,TRBV6-5,.,CASSPGKSYEQYF
TRBJ2-3,TRBV7-6,.,CASSLGDTTDTQYF
TRBJ2-1,TRBV6-5,TRBD1,CASSRDRGGYNEQFF
TRBJ2-7,TRBV6-1,.,CASSESGWGISGREQYF
TRBJ2-7,TRBV6-5,.,CASSYSSWSEQYF
TRBJ2-5,TRBV14,TRBD2,CASSPDEGLAVQETQYF
TRBJ2-7,TRBV18,.,CASSPLGLTPGTIHYEQYF
TRBJ1-6,TRBV3-1/TRBV3-2,.,CASSQDRNSPLHF
TRBJ1-4,TRBV7-9,.,CASSSGGVKNEKLFF
TRBJ2-7,TRBV10-3,TRBD1,CAISGTGSYEQYF
TRBJ2-2,TRBV20-1,.,CSASRRDTQGTGELFF
TRBJ2-1,TRBV5-1,.,CASSLGEVYNEQFF
TRBJ1-2,TRBV6-1,TRBD1,CASSERQGYGYTF
TRBJ1-2,TRBV28,.,CASSLKGDTGSPGYTF
TRBJ2-1,TRBV10-3,.,CAISEPSRDLQFF
TRBJ2-7,TRBV6-1,.,CASSEYRDEQYF
TRBJ2-2,TRBV19,.,CASSIRPGTSNTGELFF
TRBJ1-2,TRBV10-2,TRBD1,CASSEQGFTSGYTF
TRBJ2-2,TRBV24-1,.,CATSDSLNTGELFF
TRBJ2-3,TRBV10-3,.,CAIRGLENTDTQYF
TRBJ2-2,TRBV9,TRBD2,CASSPRGENTGELFF
TRBJ2-2,TRBV18,.,CASSRLRVEDTGELFF
TRBJ1-5,TRBV19,.,CASSGQQRGNQPQHF
TRBJ2-3,TRBV5-6,.,CASSLRYTGHPSTDTQYF
TRBJ2-1,TRBV6-4,.,CASSDRGIVPEQFF
TRBJ1-2,TRBV9,.,CASSSHRQPQYGYTF
TRBJ1-2,TRBV5-1,.,CASSLGQIYGYTF
TRBJ2-7,TRBV7-9,.,CASSPPANYEQYF
TRBJ2-1,TRBV19,.,CASSTRGTNYNEQFF
TRBJ1-2,TRBV6-5,.,CASRNSPNYGYTF
TRBJ2-7,TRBV9,TRBD1,CASSVGPGTDRDEQYF
TRBJ1-2,TRBV28,.,CASTSGYGYTF
TRBJ2-4,TRBV5-1,TRBD2,CASSLTSEVKNIQYF
TRBJ2-7,TRBV20-1,TRBD2,CSASQAGGPWQYF
TRBJ1-1,TRBV12-3/TRBV12-4,.,CASSSGGSGFF
TRBJ2-7,TRBV7-2,TRBD2,CASSLVSGVSYEQYF
TRBJ2-7,TRBV28,TRBD2,CASSLKRREYEQYF
TRBJ2-1,TRBV9,TRBD2,CASSVAGGEYNEQFF
TRBJ1-3,TRBV29-1,TRBD1,CSVAQGAGNTIYF
TRBJ2-7,TRBV27,TRBD2,CASGPGLAGTYEQYF
TRBJ1-2,TRBV5-1,TRBD1,CASSLGGQMNYGYTF
TRBJ2-2,TRBV7-2,TRBD1,CASNPDRGPSGELFF
TRBJ2-1,TRBV7-9,.,CASSLPDNEQFF
TRBJ1-5,TRBV30,.,CAFQPGAGNQPQHF
TRBJ1-1,TRBV3-1/TRBV3-2,TRBD1,CASSKRDRGTEAFF
TRBJ1-6,TRBV19,.,CASHTGSSYNSPLHF
TRBJ1-1,TRBV3-1/TRBV3-2,.,CASSQVGGHTEAFF
TRBJ2-5,TRBV2,.,CASSVRLDLRQETQYF
TRBJ2-1,TRBV28,TRBD1,CASSPSGQAWGNEQFF
TRBJ2-7,TRBV5-8,TRBD1,CASSLAGQGSYEQYF
TRBJ1-1,TRBV6-1,.,CASSQYRVPEAFF
TRBJ2-7,TRBV7-3,.,CASSLQSATPSEQYF
TRBJ2-1,TRBV3-1/TRBV3-2,.,CASSQDGGAGLYNEQFF
TRBJ2-3,TRBV5-1,.,CASSSAPAEGGQYF
TRBJ1-6,TRBV30,TRBD1,CAFSDRGSNSPLHF
TRBJ1-4,TRBV12-3/TRBV12-4,.,CASSLTAGQLFF
TRBJ2-3,TRBV6-5,.,CASSYSHIVNTQYF
TRBJ1-3,TRBV7-6,.,CASSLSGGGYGNTIYF
TRBJ1-2,TRBV28,.,CASTEAGRYGYTF
TRBJ2-7,TRBV5-1,TRBD2,CASSLLPSGYEQYF